Shown below are 3 T cell receptor beta chains from a single sample sequenced in a study of T cell repertoires in ileal Crohn's disease. The time point: neoterminal ileum biopsy at postoperative endoscopy, about 6 months after surgery. Only in-frame clones appear in the TCRdb table, and some are missing; sequencing was by immunoSEQ multiplex PCR. Of about 3,900 clones in the sample, around 85% are singletons; the top ten hold around 13%. The sequenced sample was ileal tissue. These receptors were obtained from an adult with Crohn's disease.

The chain uses TRBV11-3 and TRBJ2-1; TRBD1 aligns across 8 bases. The CDR3 contains 15 residues. Trimming took 1 base from V and 8 from J; bases not matched to a gene: 7. CDR1 and CDR2 (germline): SGHNT, YENEEA. The CDR3 region is CASSLVSGGPHEQFF. The CDR3, as DNA: TGTGCCAGCAGCTTAGTGTCAGGGGGCCCTCATGAGCAGTTCTTC.

In DNA form, the CDR3 reads TGTGCCTGGAGCGGACAGGGGTGGGAGGTCACCGGGGAGCTGTTTTTT. The encoded protein is CAWSGQGWEVTGELFF. This sequence joins TRBV30 and TRBJ2-2; 9 nucleotides agree with TRBD1. Trimming removed 3 bases from V and 4 bases from J; junction bases left unmatched: 9. Germline V CDR1 and CDR2: GTSNPN, SVGIG (reference sequence). This CDR3 contains 16 residues.

The chain combines TRBV9 with TRBJ1-1, with no clear D. CDR1 SGDLS and CDR2 YYNGEE come from the germline V gene. The ends were cut back, 0 bases at V and 4 bases at J, with 7 bases in the middle. This CDR3 is 13 amino acids long. The DNA of the CDR3 is TGTGCCAGCAGCGTAGATGAGGCCACTGAAGCTTTCTTT. Protein product: CASSVDEATEAFF.